Included here is one T cell receptor (beta chain) sequence, with context. Its binding antigen is unknown. Base qualities were left out, and no much larger clone turns up one base away. Library preparation was by the immunoSEQ multiplex PCR assay. TCRdb holds this immuneACCESS table with in-frame rearrangements only. Some clones are missing; in checked studies, unresolved V genes explain under half, and the rest has no known cause. The sample table lists roughly 130,000 clones, about 93% of them with a count of one. The leading ten clones occupy about 1.5% of the sample. The data stem from a study of control samples from healthy donors and cancer patients (dated by TCRdb to the early 2020s). The junction shows trimming of 5 bases on V and 4 bases on J, plus 15 bases between the germline ends. The germline V gene (reference sequence) gives CDR1 as LNHDA and CDR2 as SQIVND. The CDR3, cysteine through phenylalanine, is 15 amino acids long. CDR3 DNA only is kept here, 45 bases in frame from base 1.

Sequenced: PBMCs. The chain is made from TRBV19 and TRBJ1-3, with the identity of the D gene unclear. The receptor was derived from a middle-aged man with head and neck cancer. Here is the DNA: TGTGCCAGTAGTCCAACCGGGAACCGGGGAAACACCATATATTTT. The resulting protein is CASSPTGNRGNTIYF.